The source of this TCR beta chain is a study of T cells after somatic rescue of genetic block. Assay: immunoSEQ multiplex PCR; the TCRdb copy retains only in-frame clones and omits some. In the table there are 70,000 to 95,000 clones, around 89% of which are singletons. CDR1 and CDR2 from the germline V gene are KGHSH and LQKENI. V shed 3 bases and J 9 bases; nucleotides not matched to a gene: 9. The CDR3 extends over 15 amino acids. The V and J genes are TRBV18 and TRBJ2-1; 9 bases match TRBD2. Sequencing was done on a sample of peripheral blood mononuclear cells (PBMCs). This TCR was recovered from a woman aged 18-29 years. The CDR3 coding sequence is TGTGCCAGCTCACCGCCTGGCCTAGCGGGAAGTGAGCAGTTCTTC. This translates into CASSPPGLAGSEQFF. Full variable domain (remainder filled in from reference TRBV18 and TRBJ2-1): NAGVMQNPRHLVRRRGQEARLRCSPMKGHSHVYWYRQLPEEGLKFMVYLQKENIIDESGMPKERFSAEFPKEGPSILRIQQVVRGDSAAYFCASSPPGLAGSEQFFGPGTRLTVL.